These 24 T cell receptor beta chains originate from one sample sequenced in a study of cytomegalovirus exposure and HLA in healthy donors. The primer mix had 60 Vbeta and 13 Jbeta primers. TCRdb's table, derived via immunoSEQ multiplex PCR, lists solely in-frame clones and lacks some. The table shows about 31,000 clones, with roughly 67% occurring only once. Sequenced input: PBMCs. All receptors come from a man aged 35-49 years in good health and CMV-seropositive.

This sequence joins TRBV10-1 and TRBJ2-7; D is unclear. This CDR3 is built from 16 residues. Germline-derived CDR1 and CDR2 are WNHNN and SYGVQD (reference sequence). Trimming cost V 5 bases and J 3 bases, with 20 bases left between them. The CDR3 DNA is TGCGCCAGCAGTACTGAACTTATCGCCCCCCTCTACGAGCAGTACTTC. This codes for CASSTELIAPLYEQYF.

The chain links TRBV7-2 to TRBJ1-2, with D maybe TRBD1 (5 bases). The CDR3 contains 14 residues. The germline CDR1 and CDR2 sequences are SGHTA and FQGNSA. V lost 2 bases and J lost 6, with 13 bases in between. CDR3 sequence (DNA): TGTGCCAGCAGCTTACAGGGACTCGTGGATGGCTACACCTTC. It encodes CASSLQGLVDGYTF.

This clone was found once. The V call is TRBV9, the J call TRBJ1-1; 7 nucleotides align to TRBD1. CDR3 size: 15 residues. CDR1 is SGDLS, CDR2 YYNGEE, per germline. With V trimmed by 3 bases and J by 4 bases, 9 bases remained unmatched. In DNA, the CDR3 is TGTGCCAGCAGCGAGGGACCCAGGGGGAGCACTGAAGCTTTCTTT. It codes for CASSEGPRGSTEAFF.

This CDR3 reads CASSPMAGSTDTQYF. The CDR3 DNA sequence: TGTGCCAGCAGCCCCATGGCGGGGAGCACAGATACGCAGTATTTT. V is TRBV7-2 and J is TRBJ2-3, with D possibly TRBD2 on 6 matching bases. Germline lookup yields CDR1 SGHTA and CDR2 FQGNSA. CDR3 size: 15 residues. The ends were cut back, 5 bases at V and 0 bases at J, with 12 bases in the middle. Together with reference TRBV7-2 and TRBJ2-3, the CDR3 gives the full variable domain: GAGVSQSPSNKVTEKGKDVELRCDPISGHTALYWYRQSLGQGLEFLIYFQGNSAPDKSGLPSDRFSAERTGGSVSTLTIQRTQQEDSAVYLCASSPMAGSTDTQYFGPGTRLTVL.

The rearrangement joins TRBV6-6 to TRBJ2-7; D possibly corresponds to TRBD1 (5 bases). Germline CDR1 reads MNHNY; CDR2 reads SVGAGI (reference sequence). The V end was cut by 0 bases, the J end by 0 bases, with 6 bases between. CDR3 length: 14 residues. This CDR3 is CASSYSDSSYEQYF. The CDR3 coding sequence is TGTGCCAGCAGTTACTCCGACAGCTCCTACGAGCAGTACTTC.

This chain links TRBV5-5 with TRBJ2-6; 8 nucleotides match TRBD1. The CDR3 spans 17 residues. Germline V gives CDR1 SGHKS, CDR2 YYEKEE (reference sequence). With V trimmed by 0 bases and J by 0 bases, 2 bases remained unmatched. The CDR3 protein is CASSLGTGISGANVLTF. The CDR3 DNA reads TGTGCCAGCAGCTTGGGGACAGGGATCTCTGGGGCCAACGTCCTGACTTTC.

The rearrangement uses TRBV28 and TRBJ1-6, with D possibly TRBD1 on 5 matching bases. The germline V gene encodes CDR1 MDHEN and CDR2 SYDVKM. The CDR3 totals 17 residues. V was cut by 2 bases and J by 0 bases, with 11 bases left in between. The CDR3, as DNA: TGTGCCAGCAGTTTAACGGGCGGGGCCTCCTATAATTCACCCCTCCACTTT. Amino acid sequence: CASSLTGGASYNSPLHF. Variable domain in full (rest from reference TRBV28 and TRBJ1-6): DVKVTQSSRYLVKRTGEKVFLECVQDMDHENMFWYRQDPGLGLRLIYFSYDVKMKEKGDIPEGYSVSREKKERFSLILESASTNQTSMYLCASSLTGGASYNSPLHFGNGTRLTVT.

The table lists this clone with a count of one. This chain joins TRBV20-1 and TRBJ2-1; D not certain. The CDR3 consists of 11 residues. Germline CDR1 reads DFQATT; CDR2 reads SNEGSKA (reference sequence). The V end was cut by 3 bases, the J end by 6 bases, with 6 bases between. CDR3 amino acids: CSASRGNEQFF. CDR3 sequence (DNA): TGCAGTGCTAGCAGAGGCAATGAGCAGTTCTTC.

This clone was detected a few times. The V call is TRBV7-6, the J call TRBJ1-1; D is ambiguous. This CDR3 spans 14 amino acids. V shed 1 base and J shed 1 base, with 7 bases lying between them. Germline V gene sequence: CDR1 SGHVS, CDR2 FNYEAQ. The CDR3: CASSLDPRNTEAFF. The CDR3 region has the DNA TGTGCCAGCAGCTTAGACCCCAGGAACACTGAAGCTTTCTTT.

The chain recombines TRBV6-6 with TRBJ2-5; 10 bases map to TRBD1. Germline trimming cut 5 bases from V and 7 bases from J; bases unmatched to any gene: 4. The CDR3 sequence is 13 residues long. From germline, CDR1 is MNHNY and CDR2 SVGAGI (reference sequence). The CDR3 DNA is TGTGCCAGCAGTGGGGACAGGGGAATGACCCAGTACTTC. Translating gives CASSGDRGMTQYF.

Concerning this clone: The junction and the germline gene differ at one end; a read error may be behind it. This sample includes further DNA sequences coding for the same CDR3. The rearrangement joins TRBV7-2 to TRBJ2-7; 8 nucleotides match TRBD1. This CDR3 is 17 amino acids long. Germline-derived CDR1 and CDR2 are SGHTA and FQGNSA. CDR3 sequence reads: CASSPHPTGAAFYEQYF. CDR3 in DNA: TGCGCCAGCAGCCCTCACCCGACAGGGGCTGCCTTCTACGAGCAGTACTTC. Looking up the rest from reference TRBV7-2 and TRBJ2-7 gives the full variable domain: GAGVSQSPSNKVTEKGKDVELRCDPISGHTALYWYRQSLGQGLEFLIYFQGNSAPDKSGLPSDRFSAERTGGSVSTLTIQRTQQEDSAVYLCASSPHPTGAAFYEQYFGPGTRLTVT.

The chain joins TRBV11-2 to TRBJ2-1; 13 bases map to TRBD2. This CDR3 is built from 17 residues. Germline values: CDR1 SGHAT, CDR2 FQNNGV. V dropped 5 bases and J dropped 2; count of bases not matched to a gene: 6. CDR3 loop: CASSRRTSGGPYNEQFF. CDR3 in DNA: TGTGCCAGCAGCCGTCGGACTAGCGGGGGCCCCTACAATGAGCAGTTCTTC.

This sequence joins TRBV6-6 and TRBJ1-3; D may be TRBD1 (5 bases). V lost 5 bases, J lost 0 bases, and 14 bases lay in between. Per germline, CDR1 MNHNY and CDR2 SVGAGI (reference sequence). The CDR3 sequence is 16 residues long. The CDR3 spells CASSVSGQASGNTIYF. CDR3 sequence (DNA): TGTGCCAGCAGTGTTTCCGGACAAGCCTCTGGAAACACCATATATTTT.

The chain links TRBV7-9 to TRBJ1-1; possibly TRBD1 for D (5 bases). Germline V gene sequence: CDR1 SEHNR, CDR2 FQNEAQ (reference sequence). This CDR3 region has 15 residues. The V and J ends lost 0 bases and 3 bases respectively, with 11 bases between them. CDR3: CASSLARTPDTEAFF. CDR3 DNA sequence: TGTGCCAGCAGCTTAGCGCGGACACCGGACACTGAAGCTTTCTTT.

The chain joins TRBV19 to TRBJ2-5, with a possible D match to TRBD1 (6 bases). Trimming took 8 bases from V and 5 from J, leaving 18 bases between them. The CDR3 extends over 14 amino acids. CDR1 LNHDA and CDR2 SQIVND come from the germline V gene (reference sequence). The CDR3 sequence: CASATGYLRETQYF. The CDR3 DNA is TGTGCCAGTGCTACAGGGTATCTACGGGAGACCCAGTACTTC. Supplemented by reference TRBV19 and TRBJ2-5, the full variable domain reads DGGITQSPKYLFRKEGQNVTLSCEQNLNHDAMYWYRQDPGQGLRLIYYSQIVNDFQKGDIAEGYSVSREKKESFPLTVTSAQKNPTAFYLCASATGYLRETQYFGPGTRLLVL.

This chain links TRBV19 with TRBJ1-6, with 9 bases lining up with TRBD1. V was clipped by 5 bases and J by 7 bases; unmatched bases: 15. Germline V gene sequence: CDR1 LNHDA, CDR2 SQIVND (reference sequence). This CDR3 has 18 residues. The CDR3 here is CASSPRPGTGIPNSPLHF. Here the CDR3 DNA reads TGTGCCAGTAGTCCTCGTCCCGGGACAGGGATCCCCAATTCACCCCTCCACTTT. Filled out from reference TRBV19 and TRBJ1-6, the complete variable domain reads DGGITQSPKYLFRKEGQNVTLSCEQNLNHDAMYWYRQDPGQGLRLIYYSQIVNDFQKGDIAEGYSVSREKKESFPLTVTSAQKNPTAFYLCASSPRPGTGIPNSPLHFGNGTRLTVT.

This chain connects TRBV19 to TRBJ2-5, with 10 bases identical to TRBD2. Trimming took 5 bases from V and 3 from J; bases not matched to a gene: 6. Germline V gene data show CDR1 as LNHDA and CDR2 as SQIVND (reference sequence). The CDR3 is 15 residues long. The CDR3 loop is CASSPGLAEEETQYF. CDR3 nucleotide sequence: TGTGCCAGTAGTCCAGGACTAGCGGAAGAAGAGACCCAGTACTTC.

V gene TRBV14 combines with J gene TRBJ1-1; 10 bases fit TRBD1. CDR3 length: 14 amino acids. Germline trimming cut 5 bases from V and 5 bases from J; bases unmatched to any gene: 5. Germline V gives CDR1 SGHDN, CDR2 FVKESK. The CDR3 bases are TGTGCCAGCAGCGGGGACAGGGGCATAACTGAAGCTTTCTTT. Amino acids: CASSGDRGITEAFF.

On this clone itself: The junction and the germline gene differ at one end; a read error may be behind it. This chain connects TRBV6-6 to TRBJ1-5; D possibly corresponds to TRBD1 (5 bases). The CDR3 has 13 amino acids. Germline V gene sequence: CDR1 MNHNY, CDR2 SVGAGI (reference sequence). The CDR3 here is CAGRVAGNQPQHF. CDR3 nucleotides: TGTGCCGGCAGGGTGGCAGGCAATCAGCCCCAGCATTTT.

The V gene is TRBV25-1, the J gene TRBJ2-7; 9 bases map to TRBD1. Germline V gene lookup returns CDR1 MGHDK and CDR2 SYGVNS. The CDR3 contains 15 residues. V dropped 2 bases and J dropped 3; count of bases not matched to a gene: 5. The CDR3, as DNA: TGTGCCAGCAGTGAAGCCTCGGGACAGGGCTACGAGCAGTACTTC. It translates to CASSEASGQGYEQYF.

The chain links TRBV21-1 to TRBJ1-2; the D call in the table, TRBD1, was not verified against the DNA. TRBV21-1 is flagged as a pseudogene. The CDR3 extends over 12 amino acids. The CDR3 bases are TGTGCCAGTTCAGGGGGCAACTATGGCTACACCTTC. It is translated as CASSGGNYGYTF.

The chain links TRBV7-9 to TRBJ2-5; no clear D gene. The CDR3 has 11 residues. Germline CDR1 SEHNR, CDR2 FQNEAQ (reference sequence). Trimming took off 5 bases at V and 3 bases at J, with 4 bases between the two ends. DNA for the CDR3: TGTGCCAGCAGCCAGAAAGAGACCCAGTACTTC. This encodes CASSQKETQYF.

The rearrangement links TRBV25-1 to TRBJ2-5; 12 positions agree with TRBD1. V shed 6 bases and J 7 bases; nucleotides not matched to a gene: 9. CDR1 is MGHDK, CDR2 SYGVNS, per germline. This CDR3 comprises 15 residues. This CDR3 reads CASSLGTGGAGTQYF. The CDR3 DNA sequence: TGTGCCAGCAGCCTCGGGACAGGGGGCGCGGGGACCCAGTACTTC.

Written as DNA, the CDR3 is TGTGCCAGTAGTACCACAGGGGGCGGTGGGGAGCTGTTTTTT. Amino acid sequence: CASSTTGGGGELFF. The gene calls are TRBV19 and TRBJ2-2, with TRBD1 identical over 9 bases. This CDR3 is built from 14 residues. V lost 4 bases, J lost 8 bases, and 5 bases stayed unmatched. Germline V gives CDR1 LNHDA, CDR2 SQIVND (reference sequence).